This T cell receptor beta chain was observed in a study of blood T cell repertoires in COVID-19. For the study at large: Spain, Italy and the United States supplied samples that represented acute and convalescent COVID-19. Sample material is recorded as cDNA or gDNA derived from T cells, B-cell-depleted T cells, or PBMCs.

Seattle patients were enrolled during active infection and followed longitudinally. Methods used by the authors: By means of reference gene primer amplification, nucleated cell counts were estimated. Here immunoSEQ multiplex PCR was the method, and the copy in TCRdb shows in-frame clones only, minus some. From that table come the V and J calls and clone size; the DNA was used to work out D and trimming. The repertoire includes about 49,000 clones, around 81% of them detected once, and around 22% sits in the top ten. The CDR3 consists of 14 residues. Trimming took 7 bases from V and 4 from J; bases not matched to a gene: 6. Germline CDR1 reads SGHRS; CDR2 reads YFSETQ.

The TCR originated in an elderly woman with COVID-19, enrolled during active disease. This chain joins TRBV5-1 and TRBJ2-2; 8 bases agree with TRBD1. The specimen was peripheral blood. As DNA, the CDR3 is TGCGCCAGCGAGACAGGGGCCCTCACCGGGGAGCTGTTTTTT. Translation gives CASETGALTGELFF. The full variable domain, in which reference TRBV5-1 and TRBJ2-2 provide the parts outside the CDR3, is KAGVTQTPRYLIKTRGQQVTLSCSPISGHRSVSWYQQTPGQGLQFLFEYFSETQRNKGNFPGRFSGRQFSNSRSEMNVSTLELGDSALYLCASETGALTGELFFGEGSRLTVL.